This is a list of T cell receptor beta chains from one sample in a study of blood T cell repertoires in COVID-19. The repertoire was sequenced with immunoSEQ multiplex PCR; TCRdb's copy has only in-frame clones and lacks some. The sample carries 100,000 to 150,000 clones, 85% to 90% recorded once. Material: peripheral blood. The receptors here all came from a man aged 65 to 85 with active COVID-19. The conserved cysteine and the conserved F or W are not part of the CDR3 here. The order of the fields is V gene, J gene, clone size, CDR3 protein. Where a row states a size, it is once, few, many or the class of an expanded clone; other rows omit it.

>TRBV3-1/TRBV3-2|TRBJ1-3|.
ASRQGRQGNTIY
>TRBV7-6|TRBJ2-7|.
ASSFPTTLAGAYEQY
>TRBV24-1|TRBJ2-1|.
ATSDSLAGSYNEQF
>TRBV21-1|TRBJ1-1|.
ASSKPRNTEAF
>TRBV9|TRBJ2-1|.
ASSVSGPSSYNEQF
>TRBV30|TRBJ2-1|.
AWSRGDINNEQF
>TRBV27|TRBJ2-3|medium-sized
ASGLAGGPDTQY
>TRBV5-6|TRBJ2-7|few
ASRRDSYEQY
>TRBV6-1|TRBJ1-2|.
ASSEAHLGGPSGYT
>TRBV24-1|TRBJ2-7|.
ATSDSGHLYEQY
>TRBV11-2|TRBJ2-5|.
ASRPMTSGRGETQY
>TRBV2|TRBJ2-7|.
ASSEAPSGLYEQY
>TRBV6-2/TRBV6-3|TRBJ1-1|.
ASSNTGGPEAF
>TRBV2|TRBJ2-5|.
ASSTRTVRQETQY
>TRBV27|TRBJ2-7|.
ASSPRVTSYEQY
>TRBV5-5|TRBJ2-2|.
ASSLTSGTGELF
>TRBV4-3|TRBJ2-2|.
ASSQDLGERQAGELF
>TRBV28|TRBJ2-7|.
ATRPRSSYEQY
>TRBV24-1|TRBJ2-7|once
ATSDGGTSGYEQY
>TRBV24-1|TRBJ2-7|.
ATSPNNSPYEQY
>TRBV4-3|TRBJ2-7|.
ASSQVVSGGGYEQY
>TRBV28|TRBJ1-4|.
ASTLTGGYRLF
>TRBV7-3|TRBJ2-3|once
ASSSSGTSTDTQY
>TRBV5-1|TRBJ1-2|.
ASSFATGAEGYT
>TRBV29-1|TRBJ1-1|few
SVAVNTEAF
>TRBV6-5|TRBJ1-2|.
ASTGTGYGYT
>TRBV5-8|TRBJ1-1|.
ASSLPDRA
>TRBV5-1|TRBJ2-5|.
ASSFRGGETQY
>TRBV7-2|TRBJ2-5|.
ASSLDGGLLGETQY